Below are 20 T cell receptor beta chains sequenced from a single sample in a study of blood T cell repertoires in acute mononucleosis. The table came from immunoSEQ multiplex PCR; TCRdb's copy has only in-frame clones and leaves some out. The sample has about 2,000 clones, around 28% seen once. Time point here: acute infectious mononucleosis, at clinical presentation within 2 weeks of symptom onset (visit 1). The sample here was EBV YVL epitope tetramer+ CD8+ T cells sorted from PBMCs, taken during acute infectious mononucleosis. Subset noted: CD8 T cells binding a tetramer with EBV BRLF1 109-117 peptide (YVL-BR). These receptors came from a man aged 18 to 29 with infectious mononucleosis caused by EBV.

This sequence joins TRBV6-1 and TRBJ2-7, with D possibly TRBD2 on 5 matching bases. This CDR3 contains 13 residues. V lost 6 bases to trimming and J lost 3 bases, with 12 bases between them. Germline V lookup: CDR1 MNHNS, CDR2 SASEGT. The CDR3 here is CASSLLANYEQYF. CDR3 sequence (DNA): TGTGCCAGCAGCCTTCTAGCTAACTACGAGCAGTACTTC.

In regard to this clone: The likely explanation is a read error, given a far larger clone one base away. Different DNA sequences within this sample yield the same CDR3. The rearrangement joins TRBV6-5 to TRBJ2-1; D is perhaps TRBD2 (5 bases). Germline CDR1 and CDR2: MNHEY and SVGAGI. The length of the CDR3 is 14 residues. The ends were cut back, 11 bases at V and 2 bases at J, with 16 bases in the middle. CDR3 DNA sequence: TGTGCCGGCAATAGTGGGAGCGCCTACAATGAGCAGTTCTTC. Protein sequence: CAGNSGSAYNEQFF.

This chain links TRBV6-5 with TRBJ2-3; D uncertain. The CDR3 consists of 15 residues. Germline V gives CDR1 MNHEY, CDR2 SVGAGI. Between the trimmed V and J ends, which lost 5 bases and 11 bases, there was a span of 23 bases. The CDR3 DNA reads TGTGCCAGCAGTGCCCTACTTGGGTCAGCGTCGGAGCAGTATTTT. Translating gives CASSALLGSASEQYF.

The rearrangement uses TRBV5-6 and TRBJ2-5; 14 nucleotides align to TRBD2. Trimming at V came to 5 bases and at J to 5 bases, leaving 5 bases not matched to a gene. There are 15 residues in the CDR3. Germline V gives CDR1 SGHDT, CDR2 YYEEEE. The DNA for the CDR3 is TGTGCCAGCAGACGACTAGCGGGAGGGGCGGAGACCCAGTACTTC. Protein sequence: CASRRLAGGAETQYF.

The sample holds a few counts of this clone. A far larger clone is only one base removed, so a read error is likely. Distinct nucleotide sequences in the sample also encode this CDR3. The chain recombines TRBV6-5 with TRBJ2-3; D unclear. Trimming shortened V by 5 bases and J by 9 bases, and 21 bases separated the two germline ends. Germline loops: CDR1 MNHEY, CDR2 SVGAGI. This CDR3 spans 15 amino acids. As DNA, the CDR3 is TGTGCCAGCAGTGCCCTACTTTGGTCAGCGTCGACGCAGTATTTT. Amino acid sequence: CASSALLWSASTQYF.

The chain links TRBV6-4 to TRBJ2-1, with D possibly matching TRBD1 (6 bases). The CDR3 is 15 residues long. Trimming removed 3 bases at V and 5 bases at J, with 14 bases between. From germline, CDR1 is MRHNA and CDR2 SNTAGT. The CDR3 loop reads CASSDFRQVDNEQFF. The CDR3 DNA reads TGTGCCAGCAGTGATTTCCGACAGGTGGACAATGAGCAGTTCTTC.

The sample holds a few counts of this clone. V gene TRBV27 combines with J gene TRBJ2-5; 8 bases line up with TRBD1. J was trimmed by 3 bases and V by 4 bases; bases with no gene match: 4. This CDR3 contains 14 residues. From germline, CDR1 is MNHEY and CDR2 SMNVEV (reference sequence). CDR3 region: CASSSRTGKETQYF. The CDR3 DNA is TGTGCCAGCAGTTCCCGGACAGGGAAAGAGACCCAGTACTTC.

This clone was recorded a few times. The chain is built from TRBV25-1 and TRBJ2-4; 8 bases line up with TRBD2. V was clipped by 6 bases and J by 5 bases; unmatched bases: 12. Germline CDR1 reads MGHDK; CDR2 reads SYGVNS. The CDR3 spans 16 residues. The CDR3 DNA reads TGTGCCAGCAGCCACCCCCGGGAGGGAGGGCAAAACATTCAGTACTTC. This translates into CASSHPREGGQNIQYF. Full variable domain (rest looked up from reference TRBV25-1 and TRBJ2-4): EADIYQTPRYLVIGTGKKITLECSQTMGHDKMYWYQQDPGMELHLIHYSYGVNSTEKGDLSSESTVSRIRTEHFPLTLESARPSHTSQYLCASSHPREGGQNIQYFGAGTRLSVL.

This clone was detected a few times. Relative to the germline gene, one junction end is altered; a read error may explain this. The CDR3 reads CASSSSSCEAFTDTQFF. The CDR3 bases are TGTGCCAGCAGTTCATCGAGTTGCGAGGCCTTCACAGATACGCAGTTTTTT. The chain couples TRBV27 to TRBJ2-3; D is uncertain. Germline values: CDR1 MNHEY, CDR2 SMNVEV (reference sequence). The CDR3 sequence is 17 residues long.

The genes are TRBV27 and TRBJ1-5, with a weak D call TRBD1 (5 bases). The CDR3 contains 13 residues. V was pared by 8 bases and J by 9 bases, with 17 bases between. Looked up from germline, CDR1 is MNHEY and CDR2 is SMNVEV (reference sequence). CDR3 in DNA: TGTGCCAGCTGGGGGACTGGATCGTGGCCCCAGCATTTT. As protein: CASWGTGSWPQHF.

As regards this clone: A read error likely explains this, since a far larger clone differs by one base. V usage is TRBV6-5 and J usage is TRBJ2-3; no reliable D call. The CDR3 runs 15 residues. Trimming took off 5 bases at V and 9 bases at J, with 21 bases between the two ends. Germline loops: CDR1 MNHEY, CDR2 SVGAGI. The CDR3 region has the DNA TGTGCCAGCAGTGCCCTACTTGAGTCAGCGTCGACGCAGTATTTT. Translated: CASSALLESASTQYF.

Details on this clone: This likely stems from a read error, as it lies one base from a far larger clone. Other DNA sequences in the same sample also yield this CDR3. The gene calls are TRBV6-5 and TRBJ2-3, with a weak D call TRBD2 (5 bases). The CDR3 sequence is 15 residues long. Germline-derived CDR1 and CDR2 are MNHEY and SVGAGI. Trimming removed 5 bases from V and 9 bases from J, with 21 bases in between. For the CDR3, the DNA is TGTGCCAGCAGTGCCCTACTTGGGTCAGCGGCGACGCAGTATTTT. Protein sequence: CASSALLGSAATQYF.

As to this clone: One end of the junction fails to match germline, which may point to a read error. This chain links TRBV27 with TRBJ2-3; 8 nucleotides line up with TRBD2. The CDR3 extends over 17 amino acids. CDR1 and CDR2 from the germline V gene are MNHEY and SMNVEV (reference sequence). The CDR3 loop is CACSSSTSVAFTDSQYF. CDR3 nucleotide sequence: TGTGCCTGCAGTTCATCGACTAGCGTGGCCTTCACAGATTCGCAGTATTTT.

Details on this clone: A read error is the likely source, as a far larger clone sits one nucleotide away. V and J are TRBV7-9 and TRBJ1-1; possible D gene TRBD1, 5 bases. The CDR3 spans 12 residues. Germline V gene lookup returns CDR1 SEHNR and CDR2 FQNEAQ (reference sequence). DNA of the CDR3: TGTGCCAGCAGCTGGACGGACACTGAAACTTTCTTT. It yields the protein CASSWTDTETFF.

In this sample, this clone turned up once. The junction differs from germline at one of its ends, possibly a read error. This sequence joins TRBV4-2 and TRBJ2-6, with 9 nucleotides matching TRBD2. Germline CDR1 and CDR2: LGHNA and YNFKEQ. This CDR3 has 16 residues. As DNA, the CDR3 is TGTGCCCGCAGCCAAGGGACTAGCTCCGGGGCCAACGTCCCGACTTTC. This translates into CARSQGTSSGANVPTF.

The chain joins TRBV27 to TRBJ2-5; the match to TRBD2 covers 7 bases. This CDR3 comprises 13 residues. The ends lost 6 bases at V and 5 bases at J; junction bases unmatched: 6. The germline gives CDR1 MNHEY, CDR2 SMNVEV (reference sequence). DNA for the CDR3: TGTGCCAGCAGCCCTACTAGCGTTGAGACCCAGTACTTC. Its translation: CASSPTSVETQYF.

This chain links TRBV7-2 with TRBJ2-3, with 8 bases aligning to TRBD2. The CDR3 covers 17 residues. The V and J ends lost 6 bases and 2 bases, in that order; junction bases with no gene match: 13. Germline CDR1 reads SGHTA; CDR2 reads FQGNSA. The CDR3 region is CASSSSTSEAFTDTQYF. The CDR3, as DNA: TGTGCCAGCAGTTCATCGACTAGCGAGGCCTTCACAGATACGCAGTATTTT.

By frequency in the sample, this clone is large. The chain uses TRBV28 and TRBJ1-1; D possibly corresponds to TRBD1 (6 bases). The CDR3 runs 15 residues. Between the trimmed V and J ends, which lost 5 bases and 4 bases, there was a span of 17 bases. Germline CDR1 is MDHEN and CDR2 is SYDVKM. The CDR3 loop reads CASSQLQGSGTEAFF. Written as DNA, the CDR3 is TGTGCCAGCAGTCAACTACAGGGTAGCGGCACTGAAGCTTTCTTT.

There are many counts of this clone. The chain uses TRBV29-1 and TRBJ2-1; maybe TRBD1 (6 bases). The CDR3 runs 13 residues. The germline V gene encodes CDR1 SQVTM and CDR2 ANQGSEA. The CDR3 spells CSAADSSYNEQFF. The DNA for the CDR3 is TGCAGTGCTGCGGACAGCTCCTACAATGAGCAGTTCTTC.

Comments on this clone: A much larger clone differs from this one at a single base, so this may be a read error. This chain joins TRBV19 and TRBJ2-1, with D maybe TRBD1 (5 bases). Germline CDR1 LNHDA, CDR2 SQIVND (reference sequence). The CDR3 has 15 amino acids. The CDR3 sequence is CVSNVWAGPYNEQFF. As DNA, the CDR3 is TGTGTCAGTAACGTGTGGGCAGGGCCCTACAATGAGCAGTTCTTC.